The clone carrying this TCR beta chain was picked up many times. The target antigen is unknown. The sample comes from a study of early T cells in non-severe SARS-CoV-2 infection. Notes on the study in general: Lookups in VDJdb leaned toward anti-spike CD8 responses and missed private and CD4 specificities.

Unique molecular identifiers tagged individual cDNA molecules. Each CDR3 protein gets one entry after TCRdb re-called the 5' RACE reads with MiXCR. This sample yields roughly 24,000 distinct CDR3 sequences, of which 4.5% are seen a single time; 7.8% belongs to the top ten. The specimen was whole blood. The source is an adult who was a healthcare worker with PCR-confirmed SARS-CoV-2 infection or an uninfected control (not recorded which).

The CDR3 region is CASSRENTEAFF. The CDR3 DNA sequence: TGTGCCAGCAGCAGGGAGAACACTGAAGCTTTCTTT. This chain links TRBV21-1 with TRBJ1-1. TRBV21-1 is a documented pseudogene. The CDR3 consists of 12 residues.